These T cell receptor beta chains were read from a single sample in a study of shared T cell receptors in the human thymus. Only in-frame clones appear in the TCRdb table, and some are missing; sequencing was by immunoSEQ multiplex PCR. This sample has over 450,000 clones, with about four fifths found just once. The same data also contributed to another study, on human thymus T cells.

Sequencing used thymocytes. These receptors were obtained from a boy under two years old with a congenital heart defect. CDR3s include the opening cysteine and the closing phenylalanine or tryptophan. D genes are given only for firm matches. Some rows have no size entry. The others give once, few or many, or a class for an expanded clone.

NA,TRBJ1-2,NA,TRBV19,CASSMRPYGYTF,TGTGCCAGTAGTATGCGGCCGTATGGCTACACCTTC
TRBD1,TRBJ2-7,NA,TRBV6-7,CASSIYPGQVRDRAYGQYF,TGTGCCAGCAGTATCTATCCGGGACAAGTCCGGGACAGAGCTTACGGGCAGTACTTC
NA,TRBJ2-7,NA,TRBV5-6,CASSLVPKLRGPGEQYF,TGTGCCAGCAGCTTGGTCCCAAAGTTGAGAGGGCCGGGGGAGCAGTACTTC
NA,TRBJ2-7,NA,TRBV7-2,CASSLARGSKAYF,TGTGCCAGCAGCTTAGCGAGGGGGTCTAAAGCGTACTTC
TRBD2,TRBJ2-2,NA,TRBV4-2,CASSLTSPGELFF,TGTGCCAGCAGCCTGACTAGCCCCGGGGAGCTGTTTTTT
TRBD1,TRBJ2-5,NA,TRBV9,CASSAGTGRFPETQYF,TGTGCCAGCAGCGCCGGGACAGGGAGATTCCCAGAGACCCAGTACTTC
NA,TRBJ2-2,NA,TRBV10-2,CASSESGGSSTGELFF,TGCGCCAGCAGTGAGTCTGGAGGGAGTAGTACCGGGGAGCTGTTTTTT
NA,TRBJ1-3,few,TRBV14,CASSQDLRGTGNTIYF,TGTGCCAGCAGCCAAGATTTGCGAGGAACTGGAAACACCATATATTTT
TRBD2,TRBJ2-1,NA,TRBV4-1,CASSQGGTSGPNEQFF,TGCGCCAGCAGCCAAGGCGGGACTAGCGGCCCCAATGAGCAGTTCTTC
NA,TRBJ2-7,NA,TRBV25-1,CASSRRGGSYEQYF,TGTGCCAGCAGTCGAAGGGGGGGGTCCTACGAGCAGTACTTC
TRBD1,TRBJ1-5,NA,TRBV6-5,CATRGTDNQPQHF,TGTGCCACAAGGGGGACAGACAATCAGCCCCAGCATTTT
TRBD2,TRBJ2-3,NA,TRBV5-4,CASKASGSRDTQYF,TGTGCCAGCAAGGCTAGCGGGAGTAGAGATACGCAGTATTTT
TRBD1,TRBJ2-1,few,TRBV18,CASSPDRVDEQFF,TGTGCCAGCTCACCGGACAGGGTCGATGAGCAGTTCTTC
TRBD2,TRBJ2-7,few,TRBV6-1,CASSERVYRLAAPRDYEQYF,TGTGCCAGCAGTGAGAGAGTATACCGGCTAGCGGCCCCCCGGGACTACGAGCAGTACTTC
NA,TRBJ2-7,NA,TRBV27,CASSLSPGLFSHEQYF,TGTGCCAGCAGTTTATCCCCAGGGCTCTTTAGCCACGAGCAGTACTTC
NA,TRBJ2-7,NA,TRBV15,CATSGWEGAEQYF,TGTGCCACCAGCGGGTGGGAAGGGGCCGAGCAGTACTTC
TRBD2,TRBJ2-7,NA,TRBV28,CASIPSGGRAYEQYF,TGTGCCAGCATCCCGTCGGGTGGGAGGGCCTACGAGCAGTACTTC
TRBD1,TRBJ2-7,NA,TRBV7-6,CASSPYRDSTYEQYF,TGTGCCAGCAGCCCCTACCGGGACAGCACCTACGAGCAGTACTTC
NA,TRBJ2-7,NA,TRBV7-9,CASSLARDEQYF,TGTGCCAGCAGCTTAGCCCGGGACGAGCAGTACTTC
NA,TRBJ2-1,NA,TRBV2,CASRQGNEQFF,TGTGCCAGCAGACAGGGTAATGAGCAGTTCTTC
TRBD2,TRBJ2-5,NA,TRBV5-1,CASSLGNYGTSVGETQYF,TGCGCCAGCAGCTTGGGGAATTACGGGACTAGCGTCGGAGAGACCCAGTACTTC
NA,TRBJ1-1,NA,TRBV5-4,CASSIPRGLNTEAFF,TGTGCCAGCAGCATCCCCAGGGGCCTGAACACTGAAGCTTTCTTT
NA,TRBJ2-4,NA,TRBV7-2,CASSLVPRARRGKNIQYF,TGTGCCAGCAGCTTAGTTCCCCGGGCCCGACGAGGGAAAAACATTCAGTACTTC
TRBD2,TRBJ2-7,NA,TRBV29-1,CSVLPGTSGFYEQYF,TGCAGCGTCTTACCCGGGACTAGCGGTTTCTACGAGCAGTACTTC
TRBD1,TRBJ1-2,NA,TRBV6-4,CASSDSRTGGYGYTF,TGTGCCAGCAGTGATAGCCGGACAGGGGGCTATGGCTACACCTTC
NA,TRBJ1-4,NA,TRBV4-1,CASSQGPPYRATNEKLFF,TGCGCCAGCAGCCAAGGGCCCCCCTACAGGGCGACTAATGAAAAACTGTTTTTT
NA,TRBJ2-7,NA,TRBV19,CASSNRDTPYEQYF,TGTGCCAGTAGTAACCGGGACACCCCCTACGAGCAGTACTTC
TRBD1,TRBJ2-2,NA,TRBV6-5,CASSYSRDRGSGELFF,TGTGCCAGCAGTTACTCCCGCGACAGGGGGAGCGGGGAGCTGTTTTTT
NA,TRBJ2-1,once,TRBV4-3,CASSQVLSSLNEQFF,TGCGCCAGCAGCCAAGTCCTTTCCTCCCTCAATGAGCAGTTCTTC
TRBD1,TRBJ1-5,NA,TRBV27,CASREQGMKPQHF,TGTGCCAGCAGGGAACAGGGGATGAAGCCCCAGCATTTT
TRBD1,TRBJ2-1,NA,TRBV6-1,CASSEVLTGVPYNEQFF,TGTGCCAGCAGTGAAGTCTTGACAGGGGTACCCTACAATGAGCAGTTCTTC
TRBD1,TRBJ2-5,NA,TRBV5-1,CASSWRRDRGVFQETQYF,TGCGCCAGCAGCTGGAGACGGGACAGGGGGGTTTTCCAAGAGACCCAGTACTTC
TRBD2,TRBJ2-2,NA,TRBV7-3,CASSPGTNNTGELFF,TGTGCCAGCAGCCCAGGGACTAACAACACCGGGGAGCTGTTTTTT
NA,TRBJ2-3,NA,TRBV4-2,CASSQEVGGSTDTQYF,TGTGCCAGCAGCCAAGAAGTAGGGGGTAGCACAGATACGCAGTATTTT
NA,TRBJ1-4,once,TRBV25-1,CASSPGFNEKLFF,TGTGCCAGCAGTCCAGGGTTTAATGAAAAACTGTTTTTT
TRBD2,TRBJ2-3,few,TRBV11-2,CASSLGGGSTDTQYF,TGTGCCAGCAGCTTAGGGGGGGGAAGCACAGATACGCAGTATTTT
NA,TRBJ2-6,NA,TRBV6-5,CASRGNSGANVLTF,TGTGCCAGCCGGGGGAACTCTGGGGCCAACGTCCTGACTTTC
NA,TRBJ1-4,NA,TRBV5-4,CASSLAGGIGEKLFF,TGTGCCAGCAGCTTGGCCGGAGGGATCGGTGAAAAACTGTTTTTT
TRBD1,TRBJ1-2,NA,TRBV9,CASSRDREAGIYGYTF,TGTGCCAGCAGCCGGGACAGGGAGGCCGGGATCTATGGCTACACCTTC
TRBD2,TRBJ2-1,NA,TRBV30,CASGLPLYNEQFF,TGTGCTTCGGGACTACCCCTCTACAATGAGCAGTTCTTC
NA,TRBJ2-5,NA,TRBV6-5,CASSYTRQQETQYF,TGTGCCAGCAGTTACACCCGACAGCAAGAGACCCAGTACTTC
NA,TRBJ1-1,NA,TRBV9,CASTETGERDTEAFF,TGTGCCAGCACCGAGACGGGGGAGAGGGACACTGAAGCTTTCTTT
TRBD2,TRBJ2-3,few,TRBV4-3,CASSPLAGGTDTQYF,TGCGCCAGCAGCCCCCTAGCGGGAGGCACAGATACGCAGTATTTT
NA,TRBJ1-2,NA,TRBV14,CASSQGQGYYGYTF,TGTGCCAGCAGCCAAGGGCAGGGGTATTATGGCTACACCTTC
NA,TRBJ1-1,NA,TRBV28,CASSFSVAEGNTEAFF,TGTGCCAGCAGTTTTAGTGTCGCGGAGGGGAACACTGAAGCTTTCTTT
TRBD2,TRBJ2-7,NA,TRBV10-1,CASSELAGGPGAYEQYF,TGCGCCAGCAGTGAGCTAGCGGGAGGACCAGGAGCCTACGAGCAGTACTTC
NA,TRBJ1-1,NA,TRBV11-2,CASSLEVRGTEAFF,TGTGCCAGCAGCTTAGAGGTTAGGGGAACTGAAGCTTTCTTT
TRBD1,TRBJ1-2,NA,TRBV30,CAWSVRVGQGQNNYGYTF,TGTGCCTGGAGTGTACGGGTCGGACAGGGCCAAAATAACTATGGCTACACCTTC
TRBD1,TRBJ2-1,few,TRBV5-4,CASSPRTGTSHEQFF,TGTGCCAGCAGCCCTAGGACAGGGACGTCCCATGAGCAGTTCTTC
NA,TRBJ2-7,NA,TRBV21-1,CASSKDPGPTSYEQYF,TGTGCCAGCAGCAAAGATCCAGGGCCGACCTCCTACGAGCAGTACTTC
TRBD1,TRBJ2-7,NA,TRBV28,CASSLRTGQGPSYEQYF,TGTGCCAGCAGTTTACGTACGGGACAGGGGCCCTCCTACGAGCAGTACTTC
TRBD1,TRBJ2-3,NA,TRBV4-3,CASSWWDRGSDTQYF,TGCGCCAGCAGCTGGTGGGACAGGGGTTCAGATACGCAGTATTTT
NA,TRBJ2-1,NA,TRBV2,CASSAAAGIWNEQFF,TGTGCCAGCAGTGCCGCCGCGGGTATTTGGAATGAGCAGTTCTTC
TRBD2,TRBJ2-5,NA,TRBV5-4,CASSSGLAGVRETQYF,TGTGCCAGCAGTTCTGGACTAGCGGGAGTGCGGGAGACCCAGTACTTC
NA,TRBJ2-3,NA,TRBV6-5,CASSPAPSTDTQYF,TGTGCCAGCAGCCCCGCGCCTAGCACAGATACGCAGTATTTT